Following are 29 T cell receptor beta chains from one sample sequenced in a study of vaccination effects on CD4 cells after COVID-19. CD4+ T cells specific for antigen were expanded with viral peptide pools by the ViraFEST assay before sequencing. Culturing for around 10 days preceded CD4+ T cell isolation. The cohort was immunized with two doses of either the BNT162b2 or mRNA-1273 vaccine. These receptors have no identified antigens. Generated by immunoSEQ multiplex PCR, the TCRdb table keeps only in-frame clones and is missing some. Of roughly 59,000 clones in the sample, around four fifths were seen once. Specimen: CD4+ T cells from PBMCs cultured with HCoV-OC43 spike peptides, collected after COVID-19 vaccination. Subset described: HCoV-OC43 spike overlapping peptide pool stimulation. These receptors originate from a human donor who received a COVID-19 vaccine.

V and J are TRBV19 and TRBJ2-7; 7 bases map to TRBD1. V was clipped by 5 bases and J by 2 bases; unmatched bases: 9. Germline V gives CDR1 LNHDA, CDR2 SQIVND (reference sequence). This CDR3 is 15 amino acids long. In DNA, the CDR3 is TGTGCCAGTAGTCCAGACTCGACAGGGACCTACGAGCAGTACGTC. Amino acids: CASSPDSTGTYEQYV.

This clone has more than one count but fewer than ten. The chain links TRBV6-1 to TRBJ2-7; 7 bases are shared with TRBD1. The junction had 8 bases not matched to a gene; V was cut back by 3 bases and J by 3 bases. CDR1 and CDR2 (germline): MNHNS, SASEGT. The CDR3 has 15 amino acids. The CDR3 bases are TGTGCCAGCAGTGATCGCAGGGGGTTTTTCTACGAGCAGTACGTC. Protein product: CASSDRRGFFYEQYV.

As DNA, the CDR3 is TGTGCCAGCAGCAGGAGGAGCTCTGGAAACACCATATATTTT. It yields the protein CASSRRSSGNTIYF. The J gene is TRBJ1-3, the V gene TRBV5-6; D gene uncertain. The CDR3 is made up of 14 amino acids. Germline V gives CDR1 SGHDT, CDR2 YYEEEE. Trimming removed 4 bases from V and 0 bases from J, with 8 bases in between.

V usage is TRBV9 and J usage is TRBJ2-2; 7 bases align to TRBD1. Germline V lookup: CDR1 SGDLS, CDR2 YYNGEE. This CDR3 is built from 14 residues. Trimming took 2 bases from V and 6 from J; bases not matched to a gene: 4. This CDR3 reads CASSVGQLAGELFF. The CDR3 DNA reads TGTGCCAGCAGCGTGGGACAGCTAGCCGGGGAGCTGTTTTTT.

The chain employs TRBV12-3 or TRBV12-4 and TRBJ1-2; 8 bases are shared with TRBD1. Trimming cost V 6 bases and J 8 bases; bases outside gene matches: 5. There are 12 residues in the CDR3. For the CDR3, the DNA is TGTGCCAGCAGGAGGGACAGGAGGGGCTACACCTTC. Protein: CASRRDRRGYTF.

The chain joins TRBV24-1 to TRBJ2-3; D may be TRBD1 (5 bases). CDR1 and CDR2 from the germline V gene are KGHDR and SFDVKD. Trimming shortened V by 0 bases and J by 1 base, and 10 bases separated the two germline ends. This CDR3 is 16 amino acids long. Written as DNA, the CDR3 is TGTGCCACCAGTGATTTGACAGGTATGGGCACAGATACGCAGTATTTT. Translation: CATSDLTGMGTDTQYF.

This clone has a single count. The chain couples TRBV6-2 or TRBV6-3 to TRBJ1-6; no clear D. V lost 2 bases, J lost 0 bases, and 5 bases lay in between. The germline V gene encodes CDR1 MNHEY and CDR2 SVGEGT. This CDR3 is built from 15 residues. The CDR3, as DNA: TGTGCCAGCAGTTACCGGCGCTCCTATAATTCACCCCTCCACTTT. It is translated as CASSYRRSYNSPLHF.

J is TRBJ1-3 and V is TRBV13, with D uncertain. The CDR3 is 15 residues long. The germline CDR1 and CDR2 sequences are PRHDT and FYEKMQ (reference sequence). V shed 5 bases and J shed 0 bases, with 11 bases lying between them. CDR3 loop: CASSPRLRSGNTIYF. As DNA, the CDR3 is TGTGCCAGCAGCCCCAGACTCCGCTCTGGAAACACCATATATTTT.

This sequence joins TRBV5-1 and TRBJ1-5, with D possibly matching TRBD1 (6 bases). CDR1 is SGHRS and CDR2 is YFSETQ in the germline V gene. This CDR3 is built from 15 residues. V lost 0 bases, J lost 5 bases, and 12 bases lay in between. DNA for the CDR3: TGCGCCAGCAGCTTGGCTTCGGGGGCCCATCAGCCCCAGCATTTT. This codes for CASSLASGAHQPQHF.

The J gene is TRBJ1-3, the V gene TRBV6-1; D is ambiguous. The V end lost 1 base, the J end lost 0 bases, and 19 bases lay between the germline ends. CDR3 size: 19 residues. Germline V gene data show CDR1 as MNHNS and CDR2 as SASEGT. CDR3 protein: CASSEEPNRGATSGNTIYF. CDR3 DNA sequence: TGTGCCAGCAGTGAAGAGCCCAACCGGGGAGCCACCTCTGGAAACACCATATATTTT.

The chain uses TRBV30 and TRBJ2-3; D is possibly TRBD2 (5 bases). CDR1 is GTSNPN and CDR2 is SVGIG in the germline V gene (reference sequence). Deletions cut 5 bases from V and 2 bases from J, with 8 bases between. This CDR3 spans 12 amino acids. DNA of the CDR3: TGTGCCTGGGGACTGTCCACAGATACGCAGTATTTT. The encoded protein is CAWGLSTDTQYF.

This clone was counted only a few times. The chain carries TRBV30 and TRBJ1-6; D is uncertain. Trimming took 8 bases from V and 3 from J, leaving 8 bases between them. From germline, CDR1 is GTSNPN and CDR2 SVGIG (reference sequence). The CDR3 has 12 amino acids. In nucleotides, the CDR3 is TGTGCCGCCGACCACTATAATTCACCCCTCCACTTT. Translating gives CAADHYNSPLHF.

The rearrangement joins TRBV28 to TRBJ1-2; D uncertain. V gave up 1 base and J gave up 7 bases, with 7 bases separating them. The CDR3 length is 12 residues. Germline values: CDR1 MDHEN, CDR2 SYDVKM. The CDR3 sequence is CASSLLGFGYTF. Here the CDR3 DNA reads TGTGCCAGCAGTTTATTGGGGTTTGGCTACACCTTC.

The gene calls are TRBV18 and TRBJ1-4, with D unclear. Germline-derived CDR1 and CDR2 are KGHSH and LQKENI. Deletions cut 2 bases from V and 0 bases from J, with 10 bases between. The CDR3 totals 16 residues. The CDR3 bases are TGTGCCAGCTCACCAGCGTTAGCGGCAACTAATGAAAAACTGTTTTTT. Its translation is CASSPALAATNEKLFF.

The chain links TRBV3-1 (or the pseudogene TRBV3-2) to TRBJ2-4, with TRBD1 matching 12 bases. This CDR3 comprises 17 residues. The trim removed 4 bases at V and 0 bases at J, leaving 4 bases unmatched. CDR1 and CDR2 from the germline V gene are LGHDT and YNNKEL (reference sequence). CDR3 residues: CASSRGTGGQAKNIQYF. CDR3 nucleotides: TGTGCCAGCAGCCGGGGGACAGGGGGCCAAGCCAAAAACATTCAGTACTTC.

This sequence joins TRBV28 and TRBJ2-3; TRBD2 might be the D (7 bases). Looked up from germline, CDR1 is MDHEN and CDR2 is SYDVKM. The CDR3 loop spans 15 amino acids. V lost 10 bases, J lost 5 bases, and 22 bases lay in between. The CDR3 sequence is CATRSQGGGKDTQYF. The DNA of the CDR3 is TGTGCCACCAGGTCCCAAGGGGGGGGGAAAGATACGCAGTATTTT.

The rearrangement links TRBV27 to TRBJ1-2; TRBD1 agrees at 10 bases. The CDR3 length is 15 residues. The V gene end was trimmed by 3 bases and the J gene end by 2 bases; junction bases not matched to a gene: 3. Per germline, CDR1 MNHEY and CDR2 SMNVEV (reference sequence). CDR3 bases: TGTGCCAGCAGTTTCTCGGGACAGGGGAACTATGGCTACACCTTC. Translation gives CASSFSGQGNYGYTF.

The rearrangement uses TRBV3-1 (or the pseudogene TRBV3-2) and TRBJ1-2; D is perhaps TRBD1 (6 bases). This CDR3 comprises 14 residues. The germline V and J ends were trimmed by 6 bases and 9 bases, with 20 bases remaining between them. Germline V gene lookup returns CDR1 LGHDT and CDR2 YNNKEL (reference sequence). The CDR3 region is CASSPTGGRGRYTF. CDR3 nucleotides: TGTGCCAGCAGTCCGACAGGCGGTCGGGGACGCTACACCTTC.

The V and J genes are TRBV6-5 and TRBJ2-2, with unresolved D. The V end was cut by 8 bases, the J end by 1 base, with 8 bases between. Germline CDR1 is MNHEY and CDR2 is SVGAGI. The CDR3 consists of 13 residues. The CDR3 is CASRAENTGELFF. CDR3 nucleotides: TGTGCCAGCCGGGCGGAGAACACCGGGGAGCTGTTTTTT.

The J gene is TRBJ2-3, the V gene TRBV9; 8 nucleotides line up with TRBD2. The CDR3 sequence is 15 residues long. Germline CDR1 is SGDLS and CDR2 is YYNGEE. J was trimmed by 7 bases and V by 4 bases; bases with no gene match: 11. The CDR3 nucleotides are TGTGCCAGCAGCCCCGAGGTAGCGGGGTTTAATACGCAGTATTTT. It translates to CASSPEVAGFNTQYF.

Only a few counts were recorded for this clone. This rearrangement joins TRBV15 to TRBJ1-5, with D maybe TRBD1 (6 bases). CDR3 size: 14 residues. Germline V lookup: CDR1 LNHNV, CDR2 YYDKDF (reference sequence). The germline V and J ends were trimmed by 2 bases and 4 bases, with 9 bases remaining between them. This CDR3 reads CATSRTTGNQPQHF. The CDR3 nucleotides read TGTGCCACCAGCAGAACGACAGGTAATCAGCCCCAGCATTTT. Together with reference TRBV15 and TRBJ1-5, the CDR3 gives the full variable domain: DAMVIQNPRYQVTQFGKPVTLSCSQTLNHNVMYWYQQKSSQAPKLLFHYYDKDFNNEADTPDNFQSRRPNTSFCFLDIRSPGLGDTAMYLCATSRTTGNQPQHFGDGTRLSIL.

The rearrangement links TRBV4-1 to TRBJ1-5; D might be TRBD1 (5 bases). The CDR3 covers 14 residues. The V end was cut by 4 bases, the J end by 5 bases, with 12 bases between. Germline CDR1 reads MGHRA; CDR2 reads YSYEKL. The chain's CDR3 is CASSLRDVYQPQHF. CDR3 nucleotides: TGCGCCAGCAGCCTCCGGGACGTATATCAGCCCCAGCATTTT.

The CDR3, as DNA: TGTGCCAGCTCCAAACTTCTTCCCGGAGTACCTAATGAAAAACTGTTTTTT. Amino acids: CASSKLLPGVPNEKLFF. This sequence joins TRBV18 and TRBJ1-4; D gene ambiguous. The V end lost 6 bases, the J end lost 3 bases, and 20 bases lay between the germline ends. The CDR3 contains 17 residues. Per germline, CDR1 KGHSH and CDR2 LQKENI.

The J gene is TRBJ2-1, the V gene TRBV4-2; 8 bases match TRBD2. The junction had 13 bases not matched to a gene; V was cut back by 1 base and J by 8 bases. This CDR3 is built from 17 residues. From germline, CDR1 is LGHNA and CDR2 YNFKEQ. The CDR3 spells CASSQVPAGATIYEQFF. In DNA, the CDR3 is TGTGCCAGCAGCCAAGTCCCAGCGGGAGCCACAATCTATGAGCAGTTCTTC.

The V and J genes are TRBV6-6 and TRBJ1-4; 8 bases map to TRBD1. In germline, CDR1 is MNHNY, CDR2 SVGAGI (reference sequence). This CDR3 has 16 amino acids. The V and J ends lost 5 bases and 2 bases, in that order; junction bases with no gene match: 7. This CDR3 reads CASSQSYRGTNEKLFF. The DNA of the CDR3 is TGTGCCAGCAGTCAGTCGTACAGGGGGACTAATGAAAAACTGTTTTTT.

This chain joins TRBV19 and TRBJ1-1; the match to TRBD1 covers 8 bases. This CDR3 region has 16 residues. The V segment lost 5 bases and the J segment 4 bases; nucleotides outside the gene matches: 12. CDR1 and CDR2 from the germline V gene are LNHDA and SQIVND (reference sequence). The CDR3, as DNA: TGTGCCAGTAGTCCCCTGCCGGACAGGGTTAGCACTGAAGCTTTCTTT. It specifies CASSPLPDRVSTEAFF.

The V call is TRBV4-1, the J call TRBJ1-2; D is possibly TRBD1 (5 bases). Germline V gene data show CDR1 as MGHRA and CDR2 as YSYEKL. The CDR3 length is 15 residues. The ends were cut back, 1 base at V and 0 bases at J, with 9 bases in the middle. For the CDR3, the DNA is TGCGCCAGCAGCCAAGGTCAGGGACCTAACTATGGCTACACCTTC. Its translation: CASSQGQGPNYGYTF.

The CDR3 DNA follows: TGCGCCAGCAGTTCCGGGACAGACAATGAGCAGTTCTTC. Translating gives CASSSGTDNEQFF. V gene TRBV5-1 combines with J gene TRBJ2-1; 7 bases line up with TRBD1. CDR3 length equals 13 residues. Germline trimming cut 5 bases from V and 5 bases from J; bases unmatched to any gene: 4. The germline gives CDR1 SGHRS, CDR2 YFSETQ.

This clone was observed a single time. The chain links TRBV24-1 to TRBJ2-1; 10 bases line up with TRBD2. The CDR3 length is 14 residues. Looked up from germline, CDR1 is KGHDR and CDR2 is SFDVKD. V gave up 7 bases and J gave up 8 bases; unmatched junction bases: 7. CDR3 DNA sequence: TGTGCCACCAGATCTAGCGGGGGCCTACATGAGCAGTTCTTC. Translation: CATRSSGGLHEQFF.